This T cell receptor beta chain was sequenced during a study of CD8 T cells in ankylosing spondylitis. Study-wide results and limits: A TCR beta motif of 8 or 9 highly homologous variants appeared characteristic of ankylosing spondylitis blood.

One entry per CDR3 protein, called by TCRdb with MiXCR from the 5' RACE reads. The repertoire has under 450,000 distinct CDR3 sequences, more than 20% of them found once; the top ten carry less than 15%. The CDR3 length is 14 residues. The V end was cut by 3 bases, the J end by 2 bases, with 11 bases between. This clonotype was seen at least ten times. The antigen is undetermined. The receptor comes from a male donor with ankylosing spondylitis or in good health (not recorded which). The chain carries TRBV12-3 or TRBV12-4 and TRBJ2-7; D is perhaps TRBD1 (5 bases). The source material was blood, either unsorted or a sorted T cell fraction (not recorded which). The chain's CDR3 is CASSFGRDPYEQYF. For the CDR3, the DNA is TGTGCCAGCAGTTTTGGCAGGGATCCCTACGAGCAGTACTTC.